Below are 12 T cell receptor beta chains sequenced from a single sample in a study of T cell repertoires in cytomegalovirus infection. Via MiXCR, TCRdb re-called the reads, giving one row per CDR3 protein. The sample carries more than 40,000 distinct CDR3 sequences, 20% to 25% recorded once. Their antigens are not known. Sequenced material: CD8+ T cells from cultured PBMCs, taken from culture after CMV antigen stimulation. The receptors here all came from a human donor in good health (CMV status not recorded). Some clones in this sample may be carry-over from other donors' samples.

The rearrangement uses TRBV7-8 and TRBJ2-5, with D perhaps TRBD1 (5 bases). The CDR3 has 14 amino acids. The V gene lost 5 bases and the J gene lost 1 base, with 11 bases spanning the gap. Germline CDR1 is SGHVS and CDR2 is FQNEAQ. As DNA, the CDR3 is TGTGCCAGCAGCCCGACAGAATCCCAAGAGACCCAGTACTTC. Translating it yields CASSPTESQETQYF.

The chain uses TRBV7-9 and TRBJ1-6, with D possibly matching TRBD1 (5 bases). The ends were cut back, 3 bases at V and 6 bases at J, with 15 bases in the middle. Per the germline V gene, CDR1 is SEHNR and CDR2 is FQNEAQ (reference sequence). The CDR3 extends over 16 amino acids. CDR3 in DNA: TGTGCCAGCAGCTTCCATTCACAGGATCCTAATTCACCCCTCCACTTT. Protein sequence: CASSFHSQDPNSPLHF.

This clonotype showed up just a few times. The chain uses TRBV7-2 and TRBJ2-7; 10 bases align to TRBD2. V lost 5 bases, J lost 7 bases, and 5 bases stayed unmatched. The germline CDR1 and CDR2 sequences are SGHTA and FQGNSA. The CDR3 spans 13 residues. The CDR3 here is CASSEGLAWEQYF. The CDR3 coding sequence is TGTGCCAGCAGCGAGGGACTAGCGTGGGAGCAGTACTTC.

The rearrangement links TRBV11-1 to TRBJ2-7; D possibly corresponds to TRBD1 (5 bases). In germline, CDR1 is SGHAT, CDR2 FQDESV (reference sequence). The CDR3 is 14 amino acids. V was pared by 4 bases and J by 3 bases, with 13 bases between. Here the CDR3 reads CASSSGLGNYEQYF. CDR3 in DNA: TGTGCCAGCAGCTCAGGGTTGGGGAACTACGAGCAGTACTTC.

This clonotype was counted many times. The chain is built from TRBV7-2 and TRBJ1-5; D is perhaps TRBD1 (6 bases). CDR1 SGHTA and CDR2 FQGNSA come from the germline V gene. Trimming took off 5 bases at V and 7 bases at J, with 15 bases between the two ends. CDR3 length: 14 residues. The CDR3 DNA sequence: TGTGCCAGCAGCCAGGCCGGGGGCCGGCAGCCCCAGCATTTT. This sequence encodes CASSQAGGRQPQHF. The entire variable domain, with the rest obtained from reference TRBV7-2 and TRBJ1-5, is as follows: GAGVSQSPSNKVTEKGKDVELRCDPISGHTALYWYRQSLGQGLEFLIYFQGNSAPDKSGLPSDRFSAERTGGSVSTLTIQRTQQEDSAVYLCASSQAGGRQPQHFGDGTRLSIL.

The J gene is TRBJ2-4, the V gene TRBV12-3 or TRBV12-4, with a possible D match to TRBD1 (5 bases). V lost 8 bases, J lost 3 bases, and 8 bases lay in between. The CDR3 covers 12 residues. The CDR3 loop reads CASGAGKNIQYF. The CDR3 DNA reads as TGTGCCAGCGGGGCTGGCAAAAACATTCAGTACTTC.

This clonotype was detected only a few times. The V and J genes are TRBV7-2 and TRBJ2-7, with 8 positions matching TRBD2. The CDR3 spans 15 residues. V was pared by 8 bases and J by 7 bases, with 16 bases of the junction left unmatched. Germline values: CDR1 SGHTA, CDR2 FQGNSA. The CDR3 region is CASSLTGGALREQYF. CDR3 in DNA: TGTGCCAGCTCCCTTACGGGGGGGGCGCTGCGGGAGCAGTACTTC. The full variable domain, its missing parts supplied by reference TRBV7-2 and TRBJ2-7, is GAGVSQSPSNKVTEKGKDVELRCDPISGHTALYWYRQSLGQGLEFLIYFQGNSAPDKSGLPSDRFSAERTGGSVSTLTIQRTQQEDSAVYLCASSLTGGALREQYFGPGTRLTVT.

This clonotype was detected only a few times. The genes are TRBV7-3 and TRBJ2-7; D is possibly TRBD1 or TRBD2 (5 bases each). The CDR3 length is 12 residues. Trimming took 5 bases from V and 7 from J, leaving 12 bases between them. The germline gives CDR1 SGHTA, CDR2 FQGTGA. CDR3 protein: CASSLNEGEQYF. For the CDR3, the DNA is TGTGCCAGCAGCCTTAATGAGGGGGAGCAGTACTTC.

The V and J genes are TRBV7-8 and TRBJ1-1; no clear D. The length of the CDR3 is 13 residues. Trimming left V 0 bases short and J 8 bases short, with 10 bases between. Germline V gene data show CDR1 as SGHVS and CDR2 as FQNEAQ. The CDR3 DNA reads as TGTGCCAGCAGCTTAGCGGTGGGAGACGAAGCTTTCTTT. Translating it yields CASSLAVGDEAFF.

The J gene is TRBJ2-7, the V gene TRBV19; 8 bases agree with TRBD1. The germline V gene has CDR1 LNHDA and CDR2 SQIVND (reference sequence). With 8 bases clipped from V and 2 bases from J, the junction kept 8 bases outside the gene matches. The CDR3 totals 14 residues. The CDR3 spells CASGAGTGPYEQYF. The CDR3 DNA sequence: TGTGCCAGTGGGGCCGGGACAGGCCCCTACGAGCAGTACTTC. Full variable domain (outside the CDR3, taken from reference TRBV19 and TRBJ2-7): DGGITQSPKYLFRKEGQNVTLSCEQNLNHDAMYWYRQDPGQGLRLIYYSQIVNDFQKGDIAEGYSVSREKKESFPLTVTSAQKNPTAFYLCASGAGTGPYEQYFGPGTRLTVT.

This rearrangement joins TRBV10-3 to TRBJ2-5; D tentatively reads TRBD1 or TRBD2 (5 bases each). The CDR3 extends over 16 amino acids. Germline lookup yields CDR1 ENHRY and CDR2 SYGVKD. Trimming removed 4 bases from V and 4 bases from J, with 19 bases in between. This chain's CDR3 is CAISGRAEGYGETQYF. For the CDR3, the DNA is TGTGCCATCAGTGGCAGGGCCGAGGGTTACGGAGAGACCCAGTACTTC.

This clonotype was seen a few times. The V gene is TRBV25-1, the J gene TRBJ1-2; TRBD1 matches 9 bases. Germline CDR1 and CDR2: MGHDK and SYGVNS. J lost 6 bases, V lost 7 bases, and 15 bases had no gene match. This CDR3 is 16 amino acids long. CDR3 amino acids: CASKADGTGILNGYTF. For the CDR3, the DNA is TGTGCCAGCAAAGCTGATGGGACAGGGATTTTGAATGGCTACACCTTC.